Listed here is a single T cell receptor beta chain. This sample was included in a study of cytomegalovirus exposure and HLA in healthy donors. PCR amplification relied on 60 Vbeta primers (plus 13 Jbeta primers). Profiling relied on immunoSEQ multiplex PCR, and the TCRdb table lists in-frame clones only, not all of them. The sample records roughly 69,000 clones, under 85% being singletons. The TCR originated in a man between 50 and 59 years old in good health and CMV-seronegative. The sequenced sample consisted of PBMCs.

CDR3 residues: CASSGTFYNSPLHF. CDR3 coding DNA: TGTGCCAGCAGTGGGACATTCTATAATTCACCCCTCCACTTT. This sequence joins TRBV25-1 and TRBJ1-6, with D possibly TRBD1 on 5 matching bases. Germline V gives CDR1 MGHDK, CDR2 SYGVNS. V was pared by 4 bases and J by 3 bases, with 7 bases between. The CDR3 runs to 14 residues. The full variable domain, in which reference TRBV25-1 and TRBJ1-6 provide the parts outside the CDR3, is EADIYQTPRYLVIGTGKKITLECSQTMGHDKMYWYQQDPGMELHLIHYSYGVNSTEKGDLSSESTVSRIRTEHFPLTLESARPSHTSQYLCASSGTFYNSPLHFGNGTRLTVT.